This is a list of T cell receptor beta chains from one sample in a study of cytomegalovirus exposure and HLA in healthy donors. Profiling relied on immunoSEQ multiplex PCR, and the TCRdb table lists in-frame clones only, not all of them. The sample consists of about 55,000 clones, roughly 77% of them appearing once. Material for sequencing was PBMCs. Receptors originate from a female donor in good health and CMV-seronegative. Both conserved end residues are trimmed from each CDR3.

ASGVAGEGTGELF	TRBV7-9	13	TRBJ2-2
ASSTGSPGTDTQY	TRBV19	13	TRBJ2-3
ASSLKGGNSPLH	TRBV7-3	12	TRBJ1-6
ASSLAAGNSPLH	TRBV7-2	12	TRBJ1-6
ASSIMGGGRNTGELF	TRBV19	15	TRBJ2-2
ASSYPGGGLGEQY	TRBV27	13	TRBJ2-7
ASSLGLLAGGRYETQY	TRBV5-1	16	TRBJ2-5
AISGGRAGTSYGYT	TRBV10-3	14	TRBJ1-2
ASSRDRTYQETQY	TRBV2	13	TRBJ2-5
SAGQQNTEAF	TRBV29-1	10	TRBJ1-1
ASSLPGSYNEQF	TRBV7-2	12	TRBJ2-1
ASTQGGAGNTIY	TRBV9	12	TRBJ1-3
ASSQDPRQGFYGYT	TRBV4-1	14	TRBJ1-2
ASIPGAGGSEKLF	TRBV6-6	13	TRBJ1-4
ASSTGDSYGYT	TRBV5-1	11	TRBJ1-2
ASSSGTGVETQY	TRBV19	12	TRBJ2-5
ASSRTGTSGRWNNEQF	TRBV19	16	TRBJ2-1
ASSHRTGQETQY	TRBV28	12	TRBJ2-5
ASSQETREDTQY	TRBV4-2	12	TRBJ2-3
ASSRSGTSYNEQF	TRBV2	13	TRBJ2-1
ASSASSYEQY	TRBV28	10	TRBJ2-7
ASKLGTGVGELF	TRBV5-1	12	TRBJ2-2
ASRTGSSDSGELF	TRBV5-6	13	TRBJ2-2
ASSPSGGGPGYNEQF	TRBV27	15	TRBJ2-1
ASSLGPRGLASYNEQF	TRBV7-2	16	TRBJ2-1
ASSDPSGTGRDTQY	TRBV25-1	14	TRBJ2-3
ASSYAGWVNTEAF	TRBV4-1	13	TRBJ1-1
ASSSQGDHTEAF	TRBV7-3	12	TRBJ1-1
ASSVSRAGGFGELF	TRBV9	14	TRBJ2-2
ASSPSRTGYEQY	TRBV7-8	12	TRBJ2-7
ASKRLAGDVAYEQY	TRBV2	14	.
ASRSVTGELF	TRBV9	10	TRBJ2-2
ASSPQTGKGEKLF	TRBV18	13	TRBJ1-4
SVEPGGDGSEQY	TRBV29-1	12	TRBJ2-7
ASSPAGQENHYGYT	TRBV5-1	14	TRBJ1-2
ASSQDPSGDYNEQF	TRBV4-3	14	TRBJ2-1
SVTTGLAYEQY	TRBV29-1	11	.
ASSLLAGAQETQY	TRBV7-6	13	TRBJ2-5
ASSEAQGRKQPQH	TRBV6-1	13	TRBJ1-5
ATAPWDYFSHNEQF	TRBV27	14	TRBJ2-1
ASSLSREETQY	TRBV11-2	11	TRBJ2-5
AWRGVRDRGAVSGANVLT	TRBV30	18	TRBJ2-6
ASSPRTGGVGTQY	TRBV18	13	TRBJ2-5
ASQGKGNYGYT	TRBV25-1	11	TRBJ1-2
SVPGTGFAEQY	TRBV29-1	11	TRBJ2-7
ASSFKGQGNTGELF	TRBV5-1	14	TRBJ2-2
ASSVAPGATGYT	TRBV9	12	TRBJ1-2
ASSFEYGTGDTEAF	TRBV28	14	TRBJ1-1
ASRSGTAGNQPQH	TRBV19	13	TRBJ1-5
ASSKVGPGLAGGEQF	TRBV21-1	15	TRBJ2-1
AISSGTDTQY	TRBV10-3	10	TRBJ2-3
ASTPGGGGTDTQY	TRBV6-6	13	TRBJ2-3
ASSLSRGEQF	TRBV28	10	TRBJ2-1